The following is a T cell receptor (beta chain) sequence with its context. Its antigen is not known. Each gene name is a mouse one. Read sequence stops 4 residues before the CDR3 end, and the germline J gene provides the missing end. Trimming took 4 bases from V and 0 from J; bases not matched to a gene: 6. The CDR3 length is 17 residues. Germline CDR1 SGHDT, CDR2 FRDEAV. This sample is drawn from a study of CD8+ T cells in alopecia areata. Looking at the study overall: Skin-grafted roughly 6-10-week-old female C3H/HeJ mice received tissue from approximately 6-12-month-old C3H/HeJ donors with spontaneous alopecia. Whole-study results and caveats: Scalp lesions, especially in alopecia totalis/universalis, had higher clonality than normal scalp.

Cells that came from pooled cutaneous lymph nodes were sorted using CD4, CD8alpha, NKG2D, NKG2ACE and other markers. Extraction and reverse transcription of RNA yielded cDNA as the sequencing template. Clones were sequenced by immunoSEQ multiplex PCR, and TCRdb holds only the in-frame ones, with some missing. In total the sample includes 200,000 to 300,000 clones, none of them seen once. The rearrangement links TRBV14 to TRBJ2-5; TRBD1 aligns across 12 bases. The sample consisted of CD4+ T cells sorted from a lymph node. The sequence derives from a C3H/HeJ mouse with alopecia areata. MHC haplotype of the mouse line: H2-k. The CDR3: CASSPRDRGLNQDTQYF. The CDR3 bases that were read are TGTGCCAGCAGTCCCCGGGACAGGGGGCTTAACCAAGAC.